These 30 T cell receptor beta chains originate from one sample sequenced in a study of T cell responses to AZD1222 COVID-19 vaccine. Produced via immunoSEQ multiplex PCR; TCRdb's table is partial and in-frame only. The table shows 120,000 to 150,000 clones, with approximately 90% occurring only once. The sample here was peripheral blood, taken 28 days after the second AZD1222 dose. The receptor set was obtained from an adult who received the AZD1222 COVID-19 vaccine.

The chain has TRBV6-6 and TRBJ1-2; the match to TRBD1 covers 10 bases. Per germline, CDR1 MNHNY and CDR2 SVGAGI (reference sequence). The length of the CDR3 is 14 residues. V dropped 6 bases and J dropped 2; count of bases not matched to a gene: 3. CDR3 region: CASRPGQGNYGYTF. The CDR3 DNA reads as TGTGCCAGCAGGCCGGGACAGGGGAACTATGGCTACACCTTC.

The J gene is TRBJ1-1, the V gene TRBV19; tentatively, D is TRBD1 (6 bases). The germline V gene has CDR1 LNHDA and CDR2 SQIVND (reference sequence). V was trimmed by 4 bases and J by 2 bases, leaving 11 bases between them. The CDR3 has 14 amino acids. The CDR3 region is CASSKKQGNTEAFF. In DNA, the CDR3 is TGTGCCAGTAGTAAAAAACAGGGTAACACTGAAGCTTTCTTT.

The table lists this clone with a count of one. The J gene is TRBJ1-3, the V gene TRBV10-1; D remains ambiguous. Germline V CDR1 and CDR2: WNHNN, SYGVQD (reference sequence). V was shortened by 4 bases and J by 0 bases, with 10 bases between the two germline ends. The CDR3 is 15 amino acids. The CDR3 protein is CASSAGSSSGNTIYF. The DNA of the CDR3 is TGCGCCAGCAGTGCCGGTTCGAGCTCTGGAAACACCATATATTTT.

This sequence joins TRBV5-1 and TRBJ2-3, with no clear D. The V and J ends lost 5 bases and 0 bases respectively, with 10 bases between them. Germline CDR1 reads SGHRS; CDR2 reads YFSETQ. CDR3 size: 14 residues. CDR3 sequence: CASRASPSTDTQYF. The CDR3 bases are TGCGCCAGCAGAGCGAGTCCTAGCACAGATACGCAGTATTTT.

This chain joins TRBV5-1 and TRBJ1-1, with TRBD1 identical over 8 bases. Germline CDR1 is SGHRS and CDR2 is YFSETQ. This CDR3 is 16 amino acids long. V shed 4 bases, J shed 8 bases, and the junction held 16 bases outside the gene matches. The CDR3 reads CASSPEGARGPAEAFF. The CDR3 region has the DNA TGCGCCAGCAGCCCGGAAGGCGCCAGGGGGCCAGCGGAAGCTTTCTTT.

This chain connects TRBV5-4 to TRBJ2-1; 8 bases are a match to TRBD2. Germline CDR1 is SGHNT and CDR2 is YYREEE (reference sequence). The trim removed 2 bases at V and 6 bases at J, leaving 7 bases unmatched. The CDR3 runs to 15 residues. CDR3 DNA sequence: TGTGCCAGCAGCTTTAGGCGGGGGGCTACCAATGAGCAGTTCTTC. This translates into CASSFRRGATNEQFF.

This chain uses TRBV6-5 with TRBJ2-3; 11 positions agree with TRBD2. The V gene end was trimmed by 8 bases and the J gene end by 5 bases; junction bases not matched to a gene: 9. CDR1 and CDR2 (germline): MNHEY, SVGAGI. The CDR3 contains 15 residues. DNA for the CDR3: TGTGCCAGCCGACCTAGCGGGGGGAATGGAGATACGCAGTATTTT. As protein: CASRPSGGNGDTQYF.

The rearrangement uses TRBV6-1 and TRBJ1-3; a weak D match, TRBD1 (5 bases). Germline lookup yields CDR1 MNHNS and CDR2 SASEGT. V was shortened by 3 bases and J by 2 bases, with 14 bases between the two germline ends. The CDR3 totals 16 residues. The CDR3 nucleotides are TGTGCCAGCAGTGAGGTTGGATGGGGGGCTGGAAACACCATATATTTT. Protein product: CASSEVGWGAGNTIYF.

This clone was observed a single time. The CDR3 coding sequence is TGTGCCAGCAGCCTTTTGTCCCGCAATCAGCCCCAGCATTTT. It codes for CASSLLSRNQPQHF. V and J are TRBV2 and TRBJ1-5; D uncertain. Trimming stripped 6 bases from V and 2 bases from J, with 11 bases between. This CDR3 is 14 amino acids long. CDR1 and CDR2 from the germline V gene are SNHLY and FYNNEI. Complete variable domain (other parts from reference TRBV2 and TRBJ1-5): EPEVTQTPSHQVTQMGQEVILRCVPISNHLYFYWYRQILGQKVEFLVSFYNNEISEKSEIFDDQFSVERPDGSNFTLKIRSTKLEDSAMYFCASSLLSRNQPQHFGDGTRLSIL.

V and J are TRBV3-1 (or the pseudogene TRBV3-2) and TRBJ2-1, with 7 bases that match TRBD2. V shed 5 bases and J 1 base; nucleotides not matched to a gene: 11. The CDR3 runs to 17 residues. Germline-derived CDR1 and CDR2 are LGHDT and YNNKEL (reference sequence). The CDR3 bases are TGTGCCAGCAGCTCCCGTTTAAGACTAGCATCCTACAATGAGCAGTTCTTC. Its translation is CASSSRLRLASYNEQFF.

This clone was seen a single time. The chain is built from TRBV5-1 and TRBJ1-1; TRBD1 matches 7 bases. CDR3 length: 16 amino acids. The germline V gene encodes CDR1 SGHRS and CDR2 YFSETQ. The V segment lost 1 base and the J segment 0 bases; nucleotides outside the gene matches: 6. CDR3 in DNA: TGCGCCAGCAGCTTGAACAGGGGTGCCGTGAACACTGAAGCTTTCTTT. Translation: CASSLNRGAVNTEAFF.

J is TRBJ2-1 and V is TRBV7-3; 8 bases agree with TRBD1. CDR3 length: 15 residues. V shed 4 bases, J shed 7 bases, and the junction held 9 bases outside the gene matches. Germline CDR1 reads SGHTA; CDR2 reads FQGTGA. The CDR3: CASSSPGTGLNEQFF. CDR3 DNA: TGTGCCAGCAGCTCTCCCGGGACAGGTTTGAATGAGCAGTTCTTC. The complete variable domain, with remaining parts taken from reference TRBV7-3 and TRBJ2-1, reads GAGVSQTPSNKVTEKGKYVELRCDPISGHTALYWYRQSLGQGPEFLIYFQGTGAADDSGLPNDRFFAVRPEGSVSTLKIQRTERGDSAVYLCASSSPGTGLNEQFFGPGTRLTVL.

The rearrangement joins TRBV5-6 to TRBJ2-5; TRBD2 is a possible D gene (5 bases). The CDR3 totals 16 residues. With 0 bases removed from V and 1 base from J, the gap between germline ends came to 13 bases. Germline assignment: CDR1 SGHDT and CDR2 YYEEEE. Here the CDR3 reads CASSLALTRGQETQYF. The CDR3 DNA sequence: TGTGCCAGCAGCTTGGCCCTTACTCGGGGCCAAGAGACCCAGTACTTC.

The CDR3, as DNA: TGCGCCAGCACCCAGAGCGGGGGCTTAGCGGGAGGGGGCAATGAGCAGTTCTTC. Its protein product is CASTQSGGLAGGGNEQFF. This chain uses TRBV10-2 with TRBJ2-1; 11 bases line up with TRBD2. Trimming cost V 7 bases and J 6 bases; bases outside gene matches: 17. Germline CDR1 WSHSY, CDR2 SAAADI. The CDR3 sequence is 18 residues long.

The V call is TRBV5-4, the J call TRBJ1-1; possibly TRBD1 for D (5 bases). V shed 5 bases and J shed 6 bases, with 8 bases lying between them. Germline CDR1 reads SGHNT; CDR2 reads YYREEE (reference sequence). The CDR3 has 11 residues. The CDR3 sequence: CASRGGSEAFF. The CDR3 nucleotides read TGTGCCAGCAGGGGGGGATCTGAAGCTTTCTTT.

Here the CDR3 DNA reads TGTGCCAGCAGTTTAGTTTGGGGCAATATGAGAGCTTTCTTT. Its translation: CASSLVWGNMRAFF. V usage is TRBV27 and J usage is TRBJ1-1, with D possibly being TRBD1 (5 bases). CDR3 length: 14 amino acids. Trimming removed 2 bases from V and 10 bases from J, with 17 bases in between. Germline V gene lookup returns CDR1 MNHEY and CDR2 SMNVEV (reference sequence).

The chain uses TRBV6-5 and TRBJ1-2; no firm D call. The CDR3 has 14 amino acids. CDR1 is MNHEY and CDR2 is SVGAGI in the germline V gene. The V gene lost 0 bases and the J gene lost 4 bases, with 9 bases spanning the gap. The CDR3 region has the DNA TGTGCCAGCAGTTACTCAGCTTTGGGCTATGGCTACACCTTC. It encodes CASSYSALGYGYTF.

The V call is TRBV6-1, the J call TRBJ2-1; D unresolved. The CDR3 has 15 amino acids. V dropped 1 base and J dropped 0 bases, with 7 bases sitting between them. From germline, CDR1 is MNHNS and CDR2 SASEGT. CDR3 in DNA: TGTGCCAGCAGTGAAGGGCCAAGCTCCTACAATGAGCAGTTCTTC. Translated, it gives CASSEGPSSYNEQFF.

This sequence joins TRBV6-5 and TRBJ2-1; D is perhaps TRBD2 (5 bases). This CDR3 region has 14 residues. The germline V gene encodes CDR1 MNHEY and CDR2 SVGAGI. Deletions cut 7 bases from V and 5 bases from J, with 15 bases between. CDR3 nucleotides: TGTGCCAGCAACAAAAAGTCGGGAAACAATGAGCAGTTCTTC. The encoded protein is CASNKKSGNNEQFF.

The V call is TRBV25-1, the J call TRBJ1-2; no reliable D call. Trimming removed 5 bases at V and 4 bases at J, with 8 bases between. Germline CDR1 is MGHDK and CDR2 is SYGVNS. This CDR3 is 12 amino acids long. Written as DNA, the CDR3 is TGTGCCAGCAGTCGGGCAGCCTATGGCTACACCTTC. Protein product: CASSRAAYGYTF.

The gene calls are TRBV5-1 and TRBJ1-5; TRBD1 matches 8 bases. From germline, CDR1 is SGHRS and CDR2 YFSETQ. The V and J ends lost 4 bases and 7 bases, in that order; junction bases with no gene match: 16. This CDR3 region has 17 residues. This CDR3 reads CASSPSGEQGGRQPQHF. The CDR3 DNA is TGCGCCAGCAGCCCAAGCGGGGAACAGGGGGGAAGGCAGCCCCAGCATTTT.

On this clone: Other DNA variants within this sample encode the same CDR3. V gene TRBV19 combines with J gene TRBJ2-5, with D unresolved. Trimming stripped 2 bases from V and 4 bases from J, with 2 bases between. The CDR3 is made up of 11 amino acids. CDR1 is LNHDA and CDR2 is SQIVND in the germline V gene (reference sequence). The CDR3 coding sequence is TGTGCCAGTAGTATACGAGAGACCCAGTACTTC. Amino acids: CASSIRETQYF.

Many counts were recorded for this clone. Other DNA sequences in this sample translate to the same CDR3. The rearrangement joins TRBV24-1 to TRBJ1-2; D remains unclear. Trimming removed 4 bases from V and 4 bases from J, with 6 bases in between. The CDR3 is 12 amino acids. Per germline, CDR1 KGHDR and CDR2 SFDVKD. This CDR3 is CATSDGRYGYTF. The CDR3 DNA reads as TGTGCCACCAGTGACGGACGCTATGGCTACACCTTC.

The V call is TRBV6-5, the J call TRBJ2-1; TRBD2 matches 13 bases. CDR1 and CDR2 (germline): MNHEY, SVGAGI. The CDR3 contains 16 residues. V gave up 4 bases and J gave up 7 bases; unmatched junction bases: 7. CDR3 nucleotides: TGTGCCAGCAGTTCGACACTAGCGGGAGGGAGAAATGAGCAGTTCTTC. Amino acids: CASSSTLAGGRNEQFF.

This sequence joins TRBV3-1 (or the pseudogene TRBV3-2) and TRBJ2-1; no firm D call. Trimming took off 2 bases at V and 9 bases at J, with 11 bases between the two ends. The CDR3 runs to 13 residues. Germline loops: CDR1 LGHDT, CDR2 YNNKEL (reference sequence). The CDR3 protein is CASSQFNGGEQFF. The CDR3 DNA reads TGTGCCAGCAGCCAATTCAACGGTGGTGAGCAGTTCTTC.

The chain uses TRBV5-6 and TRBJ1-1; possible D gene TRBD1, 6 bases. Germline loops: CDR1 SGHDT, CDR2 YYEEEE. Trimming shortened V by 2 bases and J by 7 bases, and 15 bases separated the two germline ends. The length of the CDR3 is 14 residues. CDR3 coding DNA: TGTGCCAGCAGCTTCAGATCATACAGGGTTGAAGCTTTCTTT. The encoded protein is CASSFRSYRVEAFF.

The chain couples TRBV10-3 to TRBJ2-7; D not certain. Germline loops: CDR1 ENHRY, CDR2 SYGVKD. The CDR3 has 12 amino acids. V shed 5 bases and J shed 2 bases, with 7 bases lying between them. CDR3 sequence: CAISPGAYEQYF. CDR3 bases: TGTGCCATCAGTCCAGGAGCCTACGAGCAGTACTTC.

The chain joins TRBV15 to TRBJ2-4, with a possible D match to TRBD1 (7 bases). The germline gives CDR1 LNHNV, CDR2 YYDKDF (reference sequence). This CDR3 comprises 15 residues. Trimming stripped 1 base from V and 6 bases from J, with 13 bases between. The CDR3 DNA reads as TGTGCCACCAGCAGAGTAAGACAGGGAGGAAACATTCAGTACTTC. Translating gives CATSRVRQGGNIQYF. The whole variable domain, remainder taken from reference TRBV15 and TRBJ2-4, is DAMVIQNPRYQVTQFGKPVTLSCSQTLNHNVMYWYQQKSSQAPKLLFHYYDKDFNNEADTPDNFQSRRPNTSFCFLDIRSPGLGDTAMYLCATSRVRQGGNIQYFGAGTRLSVL.

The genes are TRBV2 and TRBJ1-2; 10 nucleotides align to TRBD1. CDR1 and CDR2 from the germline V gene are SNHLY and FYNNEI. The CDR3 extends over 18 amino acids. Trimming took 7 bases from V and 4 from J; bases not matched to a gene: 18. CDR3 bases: TGTGCCAGCAACCCCGGGACAGGGGAATTAAATCGGCGCTATGGCTACACCTTC. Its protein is CASNPGTGELNRRYGYTF.

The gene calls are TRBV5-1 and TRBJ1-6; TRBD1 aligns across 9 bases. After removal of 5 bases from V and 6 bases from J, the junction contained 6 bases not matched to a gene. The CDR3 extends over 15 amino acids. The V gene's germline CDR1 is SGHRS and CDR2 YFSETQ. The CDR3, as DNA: TGCGCCAGCAGTCTGGGACAGGGAAGTAATTCACCCCTCCACTTT. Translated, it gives CASSLGQGSNSPLHF.